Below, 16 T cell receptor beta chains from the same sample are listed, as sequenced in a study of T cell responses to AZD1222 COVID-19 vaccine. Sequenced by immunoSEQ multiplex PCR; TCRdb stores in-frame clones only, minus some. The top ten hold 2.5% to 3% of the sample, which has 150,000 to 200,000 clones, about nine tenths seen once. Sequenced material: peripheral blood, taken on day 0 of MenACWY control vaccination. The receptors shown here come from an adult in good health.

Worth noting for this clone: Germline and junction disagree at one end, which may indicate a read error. The CDR3 sequence is CASTEWTAGSTEAFF. The DNA of the CDR3 is TGTGCCAGCACTGAATGGACCGCCGGGAGCACTGAAGCTTTCTTT. The chain links TRBV6-1 to TRBJ1-1; no definite D call. The CDR3 length is 15 residues. Germline assignment: CDR1 MNHNS and CDR2 SASEGT.

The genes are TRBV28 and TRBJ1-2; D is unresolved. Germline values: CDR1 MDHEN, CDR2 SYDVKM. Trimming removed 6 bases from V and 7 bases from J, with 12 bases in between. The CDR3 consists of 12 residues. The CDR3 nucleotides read TGTGCCAGCAGCCCTCTGAAGAGTGGCTACACCTTC. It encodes CASSPLKSGYTF.

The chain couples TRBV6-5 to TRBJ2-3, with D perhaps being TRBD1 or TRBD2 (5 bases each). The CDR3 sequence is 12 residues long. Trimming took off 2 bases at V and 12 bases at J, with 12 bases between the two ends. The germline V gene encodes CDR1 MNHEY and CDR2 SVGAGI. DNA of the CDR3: TGTGCCAGCAGTTACGAGGGCAGGGTTCAGTATTTT. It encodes CASSYEGRVQYF.

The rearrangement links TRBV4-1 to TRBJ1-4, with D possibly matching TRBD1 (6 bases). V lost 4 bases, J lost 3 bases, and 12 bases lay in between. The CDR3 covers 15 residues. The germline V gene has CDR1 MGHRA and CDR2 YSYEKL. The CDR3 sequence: CASSRRQEPNEKLFF. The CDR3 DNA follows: TGCGCCAGCAGCCGTCGACAGGAGCCTAATGAAAAACTGTTTTTT.

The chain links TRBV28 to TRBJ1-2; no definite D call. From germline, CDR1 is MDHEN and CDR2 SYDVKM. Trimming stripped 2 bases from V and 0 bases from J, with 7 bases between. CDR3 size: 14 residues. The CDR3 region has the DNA TGTGCCAGCAGTTTAGCGGATACTAACTATGGCTACACCTTC. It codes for CASSLADTNYGYTF.

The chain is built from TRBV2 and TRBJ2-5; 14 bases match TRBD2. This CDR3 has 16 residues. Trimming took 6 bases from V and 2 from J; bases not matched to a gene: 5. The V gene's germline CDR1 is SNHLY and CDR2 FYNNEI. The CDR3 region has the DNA TGTGCCAGCAGGCCCGGACTAGCGGGGGGACAAGAGACCCAGTACTTC. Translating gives CASRPGLAGGQETQYF.

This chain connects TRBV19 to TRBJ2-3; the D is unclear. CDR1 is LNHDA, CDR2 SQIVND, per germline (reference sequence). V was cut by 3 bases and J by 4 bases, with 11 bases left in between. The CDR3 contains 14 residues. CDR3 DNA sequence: TGTGCCAGTAGTATGTGGAGCAGCGCAGATACGCAGTATTTT. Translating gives CASSMWSSADTQYF.

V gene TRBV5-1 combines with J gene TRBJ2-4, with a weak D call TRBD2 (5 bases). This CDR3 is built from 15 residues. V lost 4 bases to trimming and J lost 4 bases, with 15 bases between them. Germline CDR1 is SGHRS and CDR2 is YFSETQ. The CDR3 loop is CASSLTGREKNIQYF. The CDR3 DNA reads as TGCGCCAGCAGCCTCACCGGACGGGAAAAAAACATTCAGTACTTC.

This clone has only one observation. CDR3 in amino acids: CASSPGYQETQYF. The CDR3 coding sequence is TGTGCCAGCTCACCGGGGTATCAGGAGACCCAGTACTTC. The rearrangement uses TRBV18 and TRBJ2-5; D remains unclear. V dropped 3 bases and J dropped 5 bases, with 10 bases sitting between them. The CDR3 is 13 amino acids. Germline CDR1 and CDR2: KGHSH and LQKENI.

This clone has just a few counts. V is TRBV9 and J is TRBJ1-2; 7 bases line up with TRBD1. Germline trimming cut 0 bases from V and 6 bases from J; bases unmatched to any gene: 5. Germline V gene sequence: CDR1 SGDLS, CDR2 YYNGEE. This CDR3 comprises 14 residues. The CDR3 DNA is TGTGCCAGCAGCGTAGAAAAGGGGGCGGATGGCTACACCTTC. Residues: CASSVEKGADGYTF.

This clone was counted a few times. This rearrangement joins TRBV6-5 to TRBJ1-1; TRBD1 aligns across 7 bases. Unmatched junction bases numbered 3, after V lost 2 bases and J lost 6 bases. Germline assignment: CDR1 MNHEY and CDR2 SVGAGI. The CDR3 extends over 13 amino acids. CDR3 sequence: CASSYRQGSEAFF. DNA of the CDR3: TGTGCCAGCAGTTACAGACAGGGATCTGAAGCTTTCTTT.

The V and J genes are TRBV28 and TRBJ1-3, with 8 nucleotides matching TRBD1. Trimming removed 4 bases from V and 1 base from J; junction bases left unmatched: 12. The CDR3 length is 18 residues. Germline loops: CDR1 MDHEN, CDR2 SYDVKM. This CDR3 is CASSSHRDRFTSGNTIYF. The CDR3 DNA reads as TGTGCCAGCAGTTCCCACCGGGACAGGTTTACTTCTGGAAACACCATATATTTT.

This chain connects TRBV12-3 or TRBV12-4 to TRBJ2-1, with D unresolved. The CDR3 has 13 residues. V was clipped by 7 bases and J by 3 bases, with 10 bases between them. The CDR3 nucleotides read TGTGCCAGCACGACGAGCGACTACAATGAGCAGTTCTTC. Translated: CASTTSDYNEQFF.

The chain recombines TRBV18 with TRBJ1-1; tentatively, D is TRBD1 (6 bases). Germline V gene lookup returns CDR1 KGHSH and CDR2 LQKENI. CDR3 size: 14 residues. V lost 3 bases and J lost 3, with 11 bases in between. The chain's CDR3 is CASSPAGAYTEAFF. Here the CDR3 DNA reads TGTGCCAGCTCACCTGCGGGGGCCTACACTGAAGCTTTCTTT.

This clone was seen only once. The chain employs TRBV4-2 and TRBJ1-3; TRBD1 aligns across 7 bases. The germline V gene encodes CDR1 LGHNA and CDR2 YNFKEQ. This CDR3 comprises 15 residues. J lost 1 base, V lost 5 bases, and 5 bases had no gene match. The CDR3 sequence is CASSSRDRSGNTIYF. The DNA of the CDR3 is TGTGCCAGCAGCTCCCGGGACAGATCTGGAAACACCATATATTTT.

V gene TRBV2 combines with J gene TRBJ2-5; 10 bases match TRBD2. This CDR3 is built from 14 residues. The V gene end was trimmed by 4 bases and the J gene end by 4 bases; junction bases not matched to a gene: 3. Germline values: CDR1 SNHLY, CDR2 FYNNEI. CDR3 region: CASSGTSGTETQYF. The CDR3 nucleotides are TGTGCCAGCAGTGGGACTAGCGGAACAGAGACCCAGTACTTC.